This TCR beta chain derives from a study of shared clonotypes between healthy human individuals. Study findings and constraints: Generation probabilities of non-shared clonotypes were lower (relative to those shared by all four donors). Clonotype sharing among donors was thought likely to change with sequencing depth. Larger estimated richness was generally recorded for naive subsets relative to memory subsets.

Germline loops: CDR1 SGHTA, CDR2 FQGNSA. V shed 5 bases and J shed 5 bases, with 15 bases lying between them. The CDR3 loop spans 14 amino acids. About this clone itself: Its antigen is undetermined.

Sequencing was at deep level. Generated by immunoSEQ multiplex PCR, the TCRdb table keeps only in-frame clones and is missing some. Found here are about 2.4 million clones, over 85% of them singletons; the top ten hold roughly 0.36%. The chain carries TRBV7-2 and TRBJ1-1; the D gene is possibly TRBD1 (5 bases). Specimen: naive CD4+ T cells from PBMCs. Documented subset: CD45RA+ positively selected. The receptor comes from a man aged 18 to 35 in good health. Some clones in this sample may be carry-over from other donors' samples. CDR3 in amino acids: CASSPGGFGTEAFF. CDR3 sequence (DNA): TGTGCCAGCAGCCCGGGGGGGTTCGGGACTGAAGCTTTCTTT.